This T cell receptor (beta chain) was captured by sequencing in a study of T cells in Graves' hyperthyroidism and ophthalmopathy. Germline-derived CDR1 and CDR2 are DFQATT and SNEGSKA (reference sequence). The V and J ends lost 6 bases and 4 bases, in that order; junction bases with no gene match: 6. The CDR3 sequence is 13 residues long. The source material, RNA transcripts, was used to amplify TCR beta CDR3 regions. When the TCR CDR3 underwent first-round RT-PCR, the HTBI primer set was used. TCRdb ran MiXCR on the multiplex PCR reads and lists one entry per CDR3 protein. The sample has about 640,000 distinct CDR3 sequences, approximately 15% seen once; the top ten hold roughly an eighth. This clonotype was seen repeatedly, ten times or more.

Sequenced input: blood. The source of this sequence is a woman aged 50 to 60 with Graves' ophthalmopathy. The V call is TRBV20-1, the J call TRBJ1-2; TRBD1 matches at 9 bases. This CDR3 reads CSAALGQGYGYTF. CDR3 coding DNA: TGCAGTGCCGCCCTGGGACAGGGCTATGGCTACACCTTC.